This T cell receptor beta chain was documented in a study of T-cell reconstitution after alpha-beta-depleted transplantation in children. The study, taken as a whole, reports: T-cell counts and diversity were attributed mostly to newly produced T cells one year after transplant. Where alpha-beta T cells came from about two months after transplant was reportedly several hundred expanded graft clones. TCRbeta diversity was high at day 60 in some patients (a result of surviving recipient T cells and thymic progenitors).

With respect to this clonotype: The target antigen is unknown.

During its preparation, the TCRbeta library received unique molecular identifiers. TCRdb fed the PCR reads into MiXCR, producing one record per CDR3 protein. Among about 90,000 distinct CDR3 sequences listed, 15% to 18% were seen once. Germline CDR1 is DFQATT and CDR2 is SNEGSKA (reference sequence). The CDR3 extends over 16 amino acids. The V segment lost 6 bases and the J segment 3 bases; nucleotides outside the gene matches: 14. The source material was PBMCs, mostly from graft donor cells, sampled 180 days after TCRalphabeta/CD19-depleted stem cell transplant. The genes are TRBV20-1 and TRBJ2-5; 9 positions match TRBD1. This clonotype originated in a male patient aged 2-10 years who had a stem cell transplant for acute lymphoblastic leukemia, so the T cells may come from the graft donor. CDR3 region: CSAITSDRGNKETQYF. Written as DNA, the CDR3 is TGCAGTGCCATTACCTCGGACAGGGGAAATAAAGAGACCCAGTACTTC.